What follows are 32 T cell receptor beta chains derived from one specimen sequenced in a study of glioma-infiltrating T cells (dated by TCRdb to about 2016). Sequencing was performed on an Illumina MiSeq. TCR alpha and beta CDR3 regions were amplified with the iRepertoire nested amplicon-rescue multiplex PCR (arm-PCR) platform from RNA. TCRdb reprocessing: public reads trimmed at Q25 with fastp, clones called with MiXCR, in-frame beta chains kept. One record per CDR3 amino acid sequence lists the most common genes and DNA. The sample table shows about 89,000 distinct CDR3 sequences, and about 25% are seen once. The ten biggest clones cover 6.7% of the sample. Sequenced material: glioma tissue, nonneoplastic brain tissue, or PBMCs (not recorded which). These receptors were collected from a human donor with low-grade glioma or glioblastoma, undergoing nonglioma brain surgery, or in good health (not recorded which).

The CDR3 DNA reads as TGCGCCAGCAGCTTGGAGGGAGTGAACACTGAAGCTTTCTTT. Residues: CASSLEGVNTEAFF. The chain joins TRBV5-1 to TRBJ1-1; no firm D call. The CDR3 extends over 14 amino acids. Per germline, CDR1 SGHRS and CDR2 YFSETQ. V was cut by 0 bases and J by 0 bases, with 6 bases left in between.

This clonotype was recorded many times. The V gene is TRBV25-1, the J gene TRBJ1-4; D possibly corresponds to TRBD1 (6 bases). The CDR3 contains 15 residues. Germline CDR1 and CDR2: MGHDK and SYGVNS. Trimming stripped 1 base from V and 5 bases from J, with 11 bases between. The CDR3 region is CASSESTGQNEKLFF. DNA for the CDR3: TGTGCCAGCAGTGAATCTACAGGGCAAAATGAAAAACTGTTTTTT.

The chain carries TRBV29-1 and TRBJ1-5; D not resolved. The germline gives CDR1 SQVTM, CDR2 ANQGSEA. The CDR3 consists of 13 residues. The V end lost 4 bases, the J end lost 7 bases, and 14 bases lay between the germline ends. The CDR3 is CSVVRASGQPQHF. The CDR3 DNA is TGCAGCGTTGTACGGGCCTCGGGGCAGCCCCAGCATTTT.

This clonotype was found once. The junction differs from germline at one of its ends, possibly a read error. The chain uses TRBV25-1 and TRBJ1-2; D remains unclear. Germline assignment: CDR1 MGHDK and CDR2 SYGVNS. CDR3 length: 14 amino acids. The CDR3: CASSFSASNYVYTF. The CDR3 DNA reads as TGTGCCAGCAGTTTCTCCGCTTCTAACTATGTCTACACCTTC.

This clonotype has at least ten counts. The V gene is TRBV6-1, the J gene TRBJ1-1; 7 bases map to TRBD1. J gave up 0 bases and V 7 bases, and 8 bases lay outside the gene matches. Germline V gene lookup returns CDR1 MNHNS and CDR2 SASEGT. The CDR3 is 15 residues long. This chain's CDR3 is CASNRQGRVNTEAFF. For the CDR3, the DNA is TGTGCCAGCAACCGACAGGGAAGGGTGAACACTGAAGCTTTCTTT.

This clonotype appeared many times. This chain uses TRBV20-1 with TRBJ2-3; tentative D call: TRBD1 (6 bases). Germline V gene data show CDR1 as DFQATT and CDR2 as SNEGSKA (reference sequence). There are 13 residues in the CDR3. The V end lost 6 bases, the J end lost 4 bases, and 14 bases lay between the germline ends. CDR3: CSAQDSPADTQYF. The CDR3 DNA reads as TGCAGTGCCCAGGACAGTCCGGCAGATACGCAGTATTTT.

This clonotype came up many times. V is TRBV5-1 and J is TRBJ2-3, with D unresolved. V gave up 4 bases and J gave up 2 bases, with 11 bases separating them. Germline CDR1 and CDR2: SGHRS and YFSETQ. There are 14 residues in the CDR3. The CDR3 protein is CASSPQDPTDTQYF. The DNA for the CDR3 is TGCGCCAGCAGCCCCCAGGACCCCACAGATACGCAGTATTTT.

This clonotype was seen ten or more times. The chain uses TRBV29-1 and TRBJ1-1; D unresolved. Deletions cut 0 bases from V and 6 bases from J, with 20 bases between. CDR3 length equals 16 residues. Germline assignment: CDR1 SQVTM and CDR2 ANQGSEA. This CDR3 is CSVEDPGFTGRSEAFF. The DNA of the CDR3 is TGCAGCGTTGAAGATCCGGGTTTTACGGGCCGTTCTGAAGCTTTCTTT.

The CDR3 reads CASSLLGGPLTNEQFF. CDR3 DNA: TGTGCCAGCAGCTTATTGGGTGGGCCCTTAACCAATGAGCAGTTCTTC. The chain recombines TRBV11-2 with TRBJ2-1; D is undetermined. The CDR3 sequence is 16 residues long. Looked up from germline, CDR1 is SGHAT and CDR2 is FQNNGV. V was trimmed by 2 bases and J by 6 bases, leaving 17 bases between them. The whole variable domain, remainder taken from reference TRBV11-2 and TRBJ2-1, is EAGVAQSPRYKIIEKRQSVAFWCNPISGHATLYWYQQILGQGPKLLIQFQNNGVVDDSQLPKDRFSAERLKGVDSTLKIQPAKLEDSAVYLCASSLLGGPLTNEQFFGPGTRLTVL.

Many counts were recorded for this clonotype. J is TRBJ1-2 and V is TRBV12-3 or TRBV12-4; D is unclear. CDR3 length: 14 amino acids. V was trimmed by 2 bases and J by 10 bases, leaving 17 bases between them. CDR3 in amino acids: CASSLSPASLSYTF. CDR3 nucleotide sequence: TGTGCCAGCAGTTTATCTCCAGCCAGTCTTTCCTACACCTTC.

This clonotype was observed a handful of times. The V and J genes are TRBV24-1 and TRBJ2-1; 7 nucleotides agree with TRBD1. This CDR3 has 15 residues. J gave up 8 bases and V 4 bases, and 10 bases lay outside the gene matches. CDR1 KGHDR and CDR2 SFDVKD come from the germline V gene. CDR3 region: CATSDSGTARHEQFF. The CDR3 coding sequence is TGTGCCACCAGTGACTCCGGGACAGCCAGGCATGAGCAGTTCTTC.

Note on this clonotype: A much larger clone differs from this one at a single base, so this may be a read error. In nucleotides, the CDR3 is TGTGCCAGCAGTTGGACTAGCAGGGTGATCACAGATACGCAGTATTTT. Its protein product is CASSWTSRVITDTQYF. The genes are TRBV12-3 or TRBV12-4 and TRBJ2-3; 8 bases agree with TRBD2. Trimming at V came to 4 bases and at J to 2 bases, leaving 8 bases not matched to a gene. The CDR3 is made up of 16 amino acids.

The chain is built from TRBV5-1 and TRBJ2-5; no reliable D call. Between the trimmed V and J ends, which lost 0 bases and 5 bases, there was a span of 8 bases. Germline assignment: CDR1 SGHRS and CDR2 YFSETQ. The CDR3 has 13 amino acids. CDR3: CASSLGWLETQYF. DNA of the CDR3: TGCGCCAGCAGCTTGGGGTGGTTGGAGACCCAGTACTTC.

The chain is built from TRBV7-9 and TRBJ2-1, with D perhaps TRBD1 or TRBD2 (6 bases each). The germline V and J ends were trimmed by 3 bases and 3 bases, with 12 bases remaining between them. The CDR3 contains 15 residues. Germline V gives CDR1 SEHNR, CDR2 FQNEAQ (reference sequence). CDR3 loop: CASSFQGGLYNEQFF. CDR3 DNA: TGTGCCAGCAGCTTTCAAGGGGGACTCTACAATGAGCAGTTCTTC.

This clonotype has at least ten counts. The CDR3 DNA sequence: TGTGCCAGCAGTCCGATGCCCAGCGGGGGAGGTCATTACTACGAGCAGTACTTC. Translation gives CASSPMPSGGGHYYEQYF. The chain links TRBV25-1 to TRBJ2-7; 8 bases match TRBD2. The CDR3 length is 18 residues. In germline, CDR1 is MGHDK, CDR2 SYGVNS. Losses at the gene ends were 5 bases for V and 3 bases for J; bases not matched to a gene: 18.

This clonotype was counted ten times or more. V gene TRBV5-4 combines with J gene TRBJ2-7, with TRBD1 matching 7 bases. The CDR3 has 12 residues. V was pared by 1 base and J by 6 bases, with 1 base of the junction left unmatched. Germline CDR1 and CDR2: SGHNT and YYREEE (reference sequence). CDR3 bases: TGTGCCAGCAGCTTGTCAGGGGGCGAGCAGTACTTC. This translates into CASSLSGGEQYF. Using reference TRBV5-4 and TRBJ2-7 for the parts outside the CDR3, the full variable domain is ETGVTQSPTHLIKTRGQQVTLRCSSQSGHNTVSWYQQALGQGPQFIFQYYREEENGRGNFPPRFSGLQFPNYSSELNVNALELDDSALYLCASSLSGGEQYFGPGTRLTVT.

This clonotype was counted between two and nine times. The chain employs TRBV5-1 and TRBJ1-1; perhaps TRBD1 as D (5 bases). This CDR3 is 15 amino acids long. V was pared by 4 bases and J by 0 bases, with 13 bases between. Germline lookup yields CDR1 SGHRS and CDR2 YFSETQ. The CDR3, as DNA: TGCGCCAGCAGCCCGAACGCAGGGATGAACACTGAAGCTTTCTTT. Protein sequence: CASSPNAGMNTEAFF. Complete variable domain (other parts from reference TRBV5-1 and TRBJ1-1): KAGVTQTPRYLIKTRGQQVTLSCSPISGHRSVSWYQQTPGQGLQFLFEYFSETQRNKGNFPGRFSGRQFSNSRSEMNVSTLELGDSALYLCASSPNAGMNTEAFFGQGTRLTVV.

This clonotype came up many times. The rearrangement joins TRBV6-1 to TRBJ2-7; D is ambiguous. This CDR3 has 11 residues. Trimming stripped 5 bases from V and 2 bases from J, with 4 bases between. CDR1 and CDR2 (germline): MNHNS, SASEGT. The CDR3 sequence: CASSRAYEQYF. Written as DNA, the CDR3 is TGTGCCAGCAGTCGGGCCTACGAGCAGTACTTC.

This chain links TRBV7-6 with TRBJ2-7, with D possibly being TRBD1 (5 bases). This CDR3 is 14 amino acids long. The germline V gene encodes CDR1 SGHVS and CDR2 FNYEAQ. Here the CDR3 DNA reads TGTGCAGGCAGCACCGGACATAGGAGTAGTACGCAGTACTTC. Its translation: CAGSTGHRSSTQYF.

For this clonotype: In this CDR3 the conserved last residue, phenylalanine or tryptophan, is missing, so a read error is likely. The chain uses TRBV2 and TRBJ1-2, with 9 bases lining up with TRBD1. The germline gives CDR1 SNHLY, CDR2 FYNNEI. This CDR3 contains 14 residues. The CDR3, as DNA: TGTGCCAACAGTGATGACAGGGGGGGCTATGGCTACACCTCC. This sequence encodes CANSDDRGGYGYTS.

This clonotype was detected ten times or more. The chain recombines TRBV18 with TRBJ1-1; TRBD1 agrees at 7 bases. V trimming: 6 bases; J trimming: 4 bases; junction bases outside the gene matches: 5. The CDR3 contains 13 residues. The germline V gene encodes CDR1 KGHSH and CDR2 LQKENI. CDR3 sequence (DNA): TGTGCCAGCTCGCCAGGGGGGTTCACTGAAGCTTTCTTT. Encoded protein: CASSPGGFTEAFF.

This sequence joins TRBV19 and TRBJ2-1; D might be TRBD1 (5 bases). The J call may be wrong; the DNA end is better matched by TRBJ2-7. Per germline, CDR1 LNHDA and CDR2 SQIVND (reference sequence). The CDR3 contains 13 residues. This CDR3 is CASSNQGTYEQYF. CDR3 coding DNA: TGTGCCAGTAGTAACCAGGGAACCTACGAGCAGTACTTC.

In this sample, this clonotype turned up many times. The genes are TRBV6-1 and TRBJ2-2; no clear D gene. V dropped 7 bases and J dropped 0 bases, with 12 bases sitting between them. Germline V CDR1 and CDR2: MNHNS, SASEGT. The CDR3 is 15 residues long. CDR3 nucleotide sequence: TGTGCCAGCACACTTGGCAGACCGAACACCGGGGAGCTGTTTTTT. Its protein product is CASTLGRPNTGELFF.

The genes are TRBV29-1 and TRBJ2-7, with D unresolved. CDR3 size: 12 residues. In germline, CDR1 is SQVTM, CDR2 ANQGSEA. Trimming stripped 4 bases from V and 2 bases from J, with 9 bases between. CDR3 nucleotide sequence: TGCAGCGTTGCACACGGCCCCTACGAGCAGTACTTC. Translated: CSVAHGPYEQYF.

Ten or more counts support this clonotype. V gene TRBV19 combines with J gene TRBJ1-2; 7 bases line up with TRBD1. V dropped 7 bases and J dropped 1; count of bases not matched to a gene: 6. CDR1 is LNHDA and CDR2 is SQIVND in the germline V gene (reference sequence). The CDR3 covers 14 residues. This chain's CDR3 is CASKDQGVNYGYTF. For the CDR3, the DNA is TGTGCCAGTAAGGATCAGGGGGTTAACTATGGCTACACCTTC.

The chain links TRBV19 to TRBJ1-1; a weak D match, TRBD1 (6 bases). The ends were cut back, 5 bases at V and 2 bases at J, with 9 bases in the middle. This CDR3 is 13 amino acids long. Germline-derived CDR1 and CDR2 are LNHDA and SQIVND (reference sequence). CDR3 amino acids: CASSRTENTEAFF. CDR3 in DNA: TGTGCCAGTAGTCGGACAGAAAACACTGAAGCTTTCTTT.

Remarks on this clonotype: A read error may be the cause here, since a much bigger clone is one base away. The chain links TRBV7-9 to TRBJ1-1, with a possible D match to TRBD1 (5 bases). Per germline, CDR1 SEHNR and CDR2 FQNEAQ (reference sequence). This CDR3 is built from 17 residues. CDR3 residues: CASSPPRSGRLNTEALF. CDR3 coding DNA: TGTGCCAGCAGCCCCCCCCGCTCGGGACGGCTGAACACTGAAGCTCTCTTT.

This chain links TRBV7-9 with TRBJ2-1; TRBD2 matches at 7 bases. CDR3 length: 16 amino acids. Looked up from germline, CDR1 is SEHNR and CDR2 is FQNEAQ (reference sequence). With V trimmed by 1 base and J by 7 bases, 10 bases remained unmatched. The CDR3 coding sequence is TGTGCCAGCAGCTTAGAGAGCGGCGGGGGTGGAAATGAGCAGTTCTTC. Translated, it gives CASSLESGGGGNEQFF. The full variable domain, its missing parts supplied by reference TRBV7-9 and TRBJ2-1, is DTGVSQNPRHKITKRGQNVTFRCDPISEHNRLYWYRQTLGQGPEFLTYFQNEAQLEKSRLLSDRFSAERPKGSFSTLEIQRTEQGDSAMYLCASSLESGGGGNEQFFGPGTRLTVL.

This clonotype was observed at least ten times. V is TRBV27 and J is TRBJ2-2; 7 bases map to TRBD1. The CDR3 runs 16 residues. Germline lookup yields CDR1 MNHEY and CDR2 SMNVEV (reference sequence). The junction had 7 bases not matched to a gene; V was cut back by 5 bases and J by 1 base. The chain's CDR3 is CASSPARTGNTGELFF. The CDR3 nucleotides are TGTGCCAGCAGTCCAGCAAGGACAGGGAACACCGGGGAGCTGTTTTTT.

This clonotype was counted at least ten times. J is TRBJ1-1 and V is TRBV6-1; D ambiguous. This CDR3 comprises 13 residues. V dropped 5 bases and J dropped 0 bases, with 7 bases sitting between them. Germline CDR1 MNHNS, CDR2 SASEGT. The DNA of the CDR3 is TGTGCCAGCAGTCGCGAGATGAACACTGAAGCTTTCTTT. It codes for CASSREMNTEAFF.

The chain combines TRBV3-1 with TRBJ2-3; TRBD2 agrees at 14 bases. V shed 4 bases, J shed 6 bases, and the junction held 6 bases outside the gene matches. The CDR3 sequence is 16 residues long. The germline gives CDR1 LGHDT, CDR2 YNNKEL (reference sequence). CDR3: CASSPGTSGRGDTQYF. The DNA of the CDR3 is TGTGCCAGCAGCCCTGGGACTAGCGGGAGAGGGGATACGCAGTATTTT.

This clonotype was detected many times. The chain employs TRBV10-1 and TRBJ1-2; 7 bases agree with TRBD1. This CDR3 has 14 amino acids. Trimming took 6 bases from V and 9 from J; bases not matched to a gene: 13. Germline V gene lookup returns CDR1 WNHNN and CDR2 SYGVQD (reference sequence). Here the CDR3 DNA reads TGCGCCAGCAGCTCCGGGACAGCCGTGGGGAGCTACACCTTC. It yields the protein CASSSGTAVGSYTF.